This is a list of T cell receptor beta chains from one sample in a study of graft-versus-host responses after intestinal transplantation. Profiled with immunoSEQ multiplex PCR; TCRdb holds only in-frame clones, not every one. This repertoire shows about 97,000 clones, around nine tenths found once; its top ten account for 15% to 20%. The sample here was PBMCs, taken roughly 68 weeks after intestinal transplant. The receptor set was obtained from a human patient who received an intestinal transplant, so some T cells may come from the graft donor. The CDR3 runs from the conserved cysteine through the conserved F or W. D genes are given only for firm matches. Expanded clones are given a class, and other clones once, few, many or no size at all.

NA | TRBJ1-1 | TRBV9 | NA | TGTGCCAGCAGCGTAGAAGAGGTAGGCCCGAACACTGAAGCTTTCTTT | CASSVEEVGPNTEAFF
NA | TRBJ1-1 | TRBV7-9 | NA | TGTGCCAGCAGCTTCGTTCGGGCTGAAGCTTTCTTT | CASSFVRAEAFF
NA | TRBJ2-5 | TRBV2 | TRBD2 | TGTGCCAGCAGTCTGACTAGCGGGGTCGTCATCGCGGAGACCCAGTACTTC | CASSLTSGVVIAETQYF
NA | TRBJ2-7 | TRBV7-3 | NA | TGTGCCAGCTTCAACCCGGGACTCCCCAAGTGCGAGCAGTACTTC | CASFNPGLPKCEQYF
NA | TRBJ1-5 | TRBV6-6 | NA | TGTGCCAGCAGCCAGACGGGAATGGAACAGCCCCAGCATTTT | CASSQTGMEQPQHF
NA | TRBJ1-1 | TRBV19 | TRBD1 | TGTGCCAGTAGTATGACAGGGATCACGTCTGAAGCTTTCTTT | CASSMTGITSEAFF
NA | TRBJ2-7 | TRBV6-5 | NA | TGTGCCAGCAGTTACAGGGGGGGGTACGAGCAGTACTTC | CASSYRGGYEQYF
NA | TRBJ2-2 | TRBV2 | NA | TGTGCCAGCAGTGGCTTCCGGGACACAAGAGACGGGGAGCTGTTTTTT | CASSGFRDTRDGELFF
NA | TRBJ1-6 | TRBV7-3 | NA | TGTGCCAGCAGCCCAAGGGTAAAATCCTATAATTCACCCCTCCACTTT | CASSPRVKSYNSPLHF
NA | TRBJ2-1 | TRBV27 | NA | TGTGCCAGCAGCTACGGGACTCCCTACAATGAGCAGTTCTTC | CASSYGTPYNEQFF
NA | TRBJ1-4 | TRBV19 | TRBD1 | TGTGCCAGTACCCCTCACCGACAGGGCGGTTGGGCTAATGAAAAACTGTTTTTT | CASTPHRQGGWANEKLFF
NA | TRBJ1-6 | TRBV5-1 | NA | TGCGCCAGCAGCTTGAGGCAGGCAAATTCACCCCTCCACTTT | CASSLRQANSPLHF
once | TRBJ1-4 | TRBV5-1 | NA | TGCGCCAGCAGCTTGGGCACCAGAGCGACTAATGAAAAACTGTTTTTT | CASSLGTRATNEKLFF
once | TRBJ1-1 | TRBV19 | NA | TGTGCCAGTAGTAGGGGGGCTCGTACTGAAGCTTTCTTT | CASSRGARTEAFF
NA | TRBJ1-2 | TRBV7-3 | NA | TGTGCCAGCAGCTTAGGGCAGGGCTATGGCTACACCTTC | CASSLGQGYGYTF
NA | TRBJ2-1 | TRBV7-3 | NA | TGTGCCAGCAGCTTAAGCTCCTACAATGAGCAGTTCTTC | CASSLSSYNEQFF
NA | TRBJ2-3 | TRBV6-4 | NA | TGTGCCAGCAGTGAGGGGGTTGGATCAGATACGCAGTATTTT | CASSEGVGSDTQYF
NA | TRBJ2-7 | TRBV18 | TRBD1 | TGTGCCAGCTCAACAGACAGGGCCCTCTCCTACGAGCAGTACTTC | CASSTDRALSYEQYF
NA | TRBJ2-7 | TRBV7-9 | NA | TGTGCCAGCAGCTTACCGGCAGGTTCCTACGAGCAGTACTTC | CASSLPAGSYEQYF
NA | TRBJ2-1 | TRBV19 | NA | TGTGCCAGTAGTATTTTCGACTCGATCAATGAGCAGTTCTTC | CASSIFDSINEQFF
NA | TRBJ2-1 | TRBV5-1 | NA | TGCGCCAGCAGCTTGGCCCCCGGGAGCTACAATGAGCAGTTCTTC | CASSLAPGSYNEQFF
NA | TRBJ1-2 | TRBV9 | NA | TGTGCCAGCAGCATAAGTAACTATGGCTACACCTTC | CASSISNYGYTF
NA | TRBJ1-1 | TRBV9 | NA | TGTGCCAGCAGCGTAGTCTCAGGGGATCGAACTGAAGCTTTCTTT | CASSVVSGDRTEAFF
NA | TRBJ1-5 | TRBV2 | NA | TGTGCCAGCAGAACAGGTAATCAGCCCCAGCATTTT | CASRTGNQPQHF
NA | TRBJ2-7 | TRBV12-5 | NA | TGTGCTAGTGGTTTGGAATCACGGGCTGAGCAGTACTTC | CASGLESRAEQYF
NA | TRBJ1-1 | TRBV5-6 | NA | TGTGCCAGCAGCTCGGACTCCCCGGGGGCTTTCTTT | CASSSDSPGAFF
NA | TRBJ2-7 | TRBV7-2 | NA | TGTGCCAGCAGCTTAGCCTTCCCATGGTACGAGCAGTACTTC | CASSLAFPWYEQYF
NA | TRBJ1-1 | TRBV27 | NA | TGTGCCAGTAGTCTATGGGAACCCTCGGGTGAAGCTTTCTTT | CASSLWEPSGEAFF
NA | TRBJ1-6 | TRBV9 | NA | TGTGCCAGCAGTGGGGGGGTGGATTCACCCCTCCACTTT | CASSGGVDSPLHF
NA | TRBJ2-5 | TRBV5-6 | NA | TGTGCCAGCAGCTTCCCCCAAATGCAAGAGACCCAGTACTTC | CASSFPQMQETQYF
NA | TRBJ2-5 | TRBV9 | NA | TGTGCCAGCAGCGCCCGGGGCTACCTCGGGGAGACCCAGTACTTC | CASSARGYLGETQYF
NA | TRBJ1-2 | TRBV9 | NA | TGTGCCAGCAGCCGGGACGGGGGCCTTTATGGCTACACCTTC | CASSRDGGLYGYTF
once | TRBJ2-7 | TRBV29-1 | NA | TGCAGCGTTCAGCCCAATGGGGGCGAGGAGCAGTACTTC | CSVQPNGGEEQYF
NA | TRBJ1-3 | TRBV7-3 | NA | TGTGCCAGCAGCCCAAGGGGTGGGGTCTCTGGAAACACCATATATTTT | CASSPRGGVSGNTIYF
NA | TRBJ2-7 | TRBV2 | NA | TGTGCCAGCAGGGGGGCCCCATCCTACGAGCAGTACTTC | CASRGAPSYEQYF
NA | TRBJ2-7 | TRBV9 | NA | TGTGCCAGCAGCGTAGGGGCAGGGCCCTACGAGCAGTACTTC | CASSVGAGPYEQYF
NA | TRBJ2-3 | TRBV29-1 | NA | TGCAGCGTTGAAGGGACCGATGATAGCACAGATACGCAGTATTTT | CSVEGTDDSTDTQYF
NA | TRBJ2-7 | TRBV7-6 | NA | TGTGCCAGCAGCTTAGGAAGGGGTGGGGGGCACTCCTACGAGCAGTACTTC | CASSLGRGGGHSYEQYF
few | TRBJ2-7 | TRBV23-1 | NA | TGCGCCAGCAGTCACGGTTCTGTCGAGGAACTCCCCTGCGAGCAGTACTTC | CASSHGSVEELPCEQYF
NA | TRBJ1-4 | TRBV27 | NA | TGTGCCAGCAGGGGCGGGGAGGAAAAACTGTTTTTT | CASRGGEEKLFF
NA | TRBJ2-1 | TRBV9 | TRBD1 | TGTGCCAGCAGCGTAGGAGGATTGGGGACAGTATACAATGAGCAGTTCTTC | CASSVGGLGTVYNEQFF
NA | TRBJ2-7 | TRBV6-5 | NA | TGTGCCAGCATGTTTGGGCAGACCTACGAGCAGTACTTC | CASMFGQTYEQYF
NA | TRBJ2-1 | TRBV5-1 | NA | TGCGCCAGCAAGGGGGGCTCTAACAATGAGCAGTTCTTC | CASKGGSNNEQFF
NA | TRBJ1-2 | TRBV11-2 | NA | TGTGCCAGCAGCTTAGCCACAGGGTCCCGGGGTGGCTACACCTTC | CASSLATGSRGGYTF
NA | TRBJ1-1 | TRBV19 | TRBD1 | TGTGCCAGTAGTGCCCTTGGCAGGGGGAGAGAAGGCGACACTGAAGCTTTCTTT | CASSALGRGREGDTEAFF
NA | TRBJ1-2 | TRBV5-4 | TRBD1 | TGTGCCAGCAGCGGAGGACAGGGCGTAGCTAACTATGGCTACACCTTC | CASSGGQGVANYGYTF
NA | TRBJ2-7 | TRBV4-2 | NA | TGTGCCAGCAGCCACAGCGGCCCCTCCTACGAGCAGTACTTC | CASSHSGPSYEQYF